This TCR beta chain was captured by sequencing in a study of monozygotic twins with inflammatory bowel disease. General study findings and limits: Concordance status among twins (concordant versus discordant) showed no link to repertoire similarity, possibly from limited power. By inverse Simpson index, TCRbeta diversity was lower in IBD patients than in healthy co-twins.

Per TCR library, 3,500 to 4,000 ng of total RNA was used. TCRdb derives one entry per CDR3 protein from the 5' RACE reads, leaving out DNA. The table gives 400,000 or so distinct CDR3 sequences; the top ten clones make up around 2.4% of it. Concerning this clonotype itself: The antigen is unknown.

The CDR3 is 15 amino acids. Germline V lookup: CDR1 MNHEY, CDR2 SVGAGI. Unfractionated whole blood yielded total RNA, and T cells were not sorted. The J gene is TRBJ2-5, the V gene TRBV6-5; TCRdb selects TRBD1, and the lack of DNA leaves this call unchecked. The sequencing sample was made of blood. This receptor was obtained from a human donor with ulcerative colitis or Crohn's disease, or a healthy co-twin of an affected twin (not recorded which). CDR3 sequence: CASSSGGFSYETQYF.